This T cell receptor (beta chain) was obtained from a study of breast tumors, draining lymph nodes, adjacent tissues. TCRdb re-called the multiplex PCR reads through MiXCR, storing one row per CDR3 protein. The sample includes about 180,000 distinct CDR3 sequences, 30% to 35% of them seen just once. V trimming: 3 bases; J trimming: 8 bases; junction bases outside the gene matches: 15. The CDR3 is made up of 17 amino acids. Germline V lookup: CDR1 SGDLS, CDR2 YYNGEE. This clonotype was detected a few times. Its target is unknown. A read error may explain this, as a much larger clone is one base away. Points from the study as a whole: Findings are consistent with lymph node origin and intratumoral expansion of most tumor T cells. Tumors had less TCR diversity than lymph nodes, more than nontumor tissue. Compared with basal-like, luminal-like tumors shared significantly more repertoire with nontumor tissue. That most tumor T cells come from lymph nodes remained unproven.

The lymph nodes were axillary draining lymph nodes from breast cancer patients. Sequenced material: axillary lymph node tissue. V usage is TRBV9 and J usage is TRBJ2-3; 10 nucleotides match TRBD1. This TCR was recovered from a female donor with breast cancer. Some clones in this sample may be carry-over from other donors' samples. The CDR3, as DNA: TGTGCCAGCAGCGGACGAACCGGGACAGGGGTCTACGCTACGCAGTATTTT. This codes for CASSGRTGTGVYATQYF. Full variable domain (remainder filled in from reference TRBV9 and TRBJ2-3): DSGVTQTPKHLITATGQRVTLRCSPRSGDLSVYWYQQSLDQGLQFLIQYYNGEERAKGNILERFSAQQFPDLHSELNLSSLELGDSALYFCASSGRTGTGVYATQYFGPGTRLTVL.